These T cell receptor beta chains were read from a single sample in a study of cytomegalovirus exposure and HLA in healthy donors. Measured with immunoSEQ multiplex PCR; TCRdb has only the in-frame clones, and not every one. The sample shows about 150,000 clones, about 80% of them seen only once. The sequencing input was PBMCs. Receptors were obtained from a man aged 18 to 29 in good health and CMV-seronegative. Both conserved end residues are part of each CDR3. The D gene is left open where the match is weak. Size tells how often a clone was seen (once, few, many) or the class of an expanded clone, and some rows leave it out.

size,J,V,D,DNA,CDR3
few,TRBJ1-5,TRBV19,NA,TGTGCCAGTAGACGACAGGAGGCTCAGCCCCAGCATTTT,CASRRQEAQPQHF
few,TRBJ1-6,TRBV6-1,NA,TGTGCCAGCAGAAGGGGGAGGGATAATTCACCCCTCCACTTT,CASRRGRDNSPLHF
once,TRBJ2-5,TRBV4-1,TRBD2,TGCGCCAGCAGCCTGAGCTCCCAGCGGGATGGGACCCAGTACTTC,CASSLSSQRDGTQYF
once,TRBJ2-5,TRBV7-2,TRBD2,TGTGCCAGCAGCACCGCGGGGGGGCAGGTTGCGAGGCAGTACTTC,CASSTAGGQVARQYF
NA,TRBJ2-2,TRBV6-1,NA,TGTGCCACCCGGGGGAGGCCCACCGGGGAGCTGTTTTTT,CATRGRPTGELFF
NA,TRBJ2-3,TRBV7-3,NA,TGTGCCAGCAGCTTTACAGGAGATACGCAGTATTTT,CASSFTGDTQYF
NA,TRBJ2-7,TRBV27,NA,TGTGCCAGCAGTCCGACCACAGCAGGGTACGAGCAGTACTTC,CASSPTTAGYEQYF
NA,TRBJ1-1,TRBV29-1,TRBD1,TGCAGCGTACCCGGACAGGGTTGGAACACTGAAGCTTTCTTT,CSVPGQGWNTEAFF
NA,TRBJ2-7,TRBV6-5,NA,TGTGCCAGCAGTTCACTAGCCTCGGGCTACGAGCAGTACTTC,CASSSLASGYEQYF
once,TRBJ2-1,TRBV18,NA,TGTGCCAGCTCACCACGCGGGGATGAGCAGTTCTTC,CASSPRGDEQFF
NA,TRBJ2-7,TRBV9,TRBD2,TGTGCCAGCAGCGGGCGGACTAGCGGGAAATACGAGCAGTACTTC,CASSGRTSGKYEQYF
NA,TRBJ2-5,TRBV10-1,TRBD1,TGCGCCAGCAGTGGGGACAGGGATGAGACCCAGTACTTC,CASSGDRDETQYF
NA,TRBJ2-2,TRBV5-1,TRBD2,TGCGCCAGCAACCCGGTAGGGAGGGCCGGGGAGCTGTTTTTT,CASNPVGRAGELFF
NA,TRBJ2-1,TRBV2,TRBD2,TGTGCCAGCAGTGTACGGACTAGAAACAATGAGCAGTTCTTC,CASSVRTRNNEQFF
NA,TRBJ1-2,TRBV4-1,NA,TGCGCCAGCAGCCCGATTCCCGGGACTCATCCCAGGGGCTACACCTTC,CASSPIPGTHPRGYTF
few,TRBJ2-7,TRBV7-9,TRBD2,TGTGCCAGCAGCACACGACTAGCGGGAGGGCTCACCTACGAGCAGTACTTC,CASSTRLAGGLTYEQYF
NA,TRBJ2-1,TRBV11-2,NA,TGTGCCAGCGGACCTCCTGATGGGAGCCACAATGAGCAGTTCTTC,CASGPPDGSHNEQFF
once,TRBJ2-3,TRBV10-1,NA,TGCGCCAGCACTGACAGGCCTAGCGCCGGAGATACGCAGTATTTT,CASTDRPSAGDTQYF
NA,TRBJ2-2,TRBV5-1,TRBD1,TGCGCCAGCAGCCTGGACAGGCCGAGCACCGGGGAGCTGTTTTTT,CASSLDRPSTGELFF
NA,TRBJ1-5,TRBV4-1,TRBD1,TGCGCCAGCAGCCAAGATATTAGGGGACAGGGCCAGTATAGCAATCAGCCCCAGCATTTT,CASSQDIRGQGQYSNQPQHF
NA,TRBJ1-6,TRBV30,NA,TGTGCCTGGAGTACAGGGCAACGAAATTCACCCCTCCACTTT,CAWSTGQRNSPLHF
NA,TRBJ2-1,TRBV5-1,TRBD2,TGCGCCAGCAGCTATCGACTAGCGGGGGAATACAATGAGCAGTTCTTC,CASSYRLAGEYNEQFF
NA,TRBJ1-1,TRBV19,NA,TGTGCCAGTACCTTCGGCGGACAGCTCGGGGCTTTCTTT,CASTFGGQLGAFF
NA,TRBJ1-2,TRBV14,TRBD1,TGTGCCAGCAGCCAAGGTCACAGGGGTGTCTATGGCTACACCTTC,CASSQGHRGVYGYTF
NA,TRBJ1-3,TRBV19,NA,TGTGCCAGTAGTGTATCTTCTGGAAACACCATATATTTT,CASSVSSGNTIYF
NA,TRBJ1-2,TRBV7-9,TRBD1,TGTGCCAGCAGCCTGCGGACAGGGCCCTCTGGCTACACCTTC,CASSLRTGPSGYTF
NA,TRBJ1-5,TRBV6-1,NA,TGTGCCAGCAGTGATGGGGGGTATAGCAATCAGCCCCAGCATTTT,CASSDGGYSNQPQHF
once,TRBJ2-1,TRBV4-3,NA,TGCGCCAGCAGCCAAGCCCGAGGACTTAATGAGCAGTTCTTC,CASSQARGLNEQFF
NA,TRBJ1-6,TRBV7-3,TRBD1,TGTGCCAGCAGCCCCGGGGGACAGTCACCCCTCCACTTT,CASSPGGQSPLHF
NA,TRBJ1-2,TRBV27,NA,TGTGCCAGCACCAAGAGCGGACGATTACCCTATGGCTACACCTTC,CASTKSGRLPYGYTF
NA,TRBJ1-1,TRBV11-3,NA,TGTGCCAGCAGCTTAGATGGTAGCTCGGCTTTCTTT,CASSLDGSSAFF
few,TRBJ2-1,TRBV5-6,NA,TGTGCCAGCAGCTCACACCGAGGAGCCTACAATGAGCAGTTCTTC,CASSSHRGAYNEQFF
NA,TRBJ2-7,TRBV5-4,TRBD2,TGTGCCAGCAGCTTAGCGGGGGCGCCCTACGAGCAGTACTTC,CASSLAGAPYEQYF
NA,TRBJ2-5,TRBV18,TRBD1,TGTGCCAGCTCACCCCGGGACAGGGGGTTTCTGGAGACCCAGTACTTC,CASSPRDRGFLETQYF
NA,TRBJ2-7,TRBV2,TRBD1,TGTGCCAGCAGTGAAGCTCTCGGGTTCCGGGACAGCTCCTACGAGCAGTACTTC,CASSEALGFRDSSYEQYF
NA,TRBJ2-2,TRBV9,TRBD1,TGTGCCAGCAGCCCTTTGCGGACAGGGTCGAACACCGGGGAGCTGTTTTTT,CASSPLRTGSNTGELFF
NA,TRBJ1-2,TRBV7-9,NA,TGTGCCAGCAGCTCCGGAGATAGCATCTATGGCTACACCTTC,CASSSGDSIYGYTF
NA,TRBJ2-7,TRBV4-3,TRBD2,TGCGCCAGCAGCCGCGGACTAGCGGGGCTTTACGAGCAGTACTTC,CASSRGLAGLYEQYF
NA,TRBJ2-3,TRBV9,NA,TGTGCCAGCAGCGTAACAGGGATTGGAGATACGCAGTATTTT,CASSVTGIGDTQYF
once,TRBJ2-7,TRBV18,NA,TGTGCCAGCTCACCATTGGAGGGGGAGCAGTACTTC,CASSPLEGEQYF
NA,TRBJ1-1,TRBV4-2,NA,TGTGCCAGCAGCCAAGATCCCATGAACACTGAAGCTTTCTTT,CASSQDPMNTEAFF